These T cell receptor beta chains were read from a single sample in a study of blood T cells in healthy people across ages. TCRdb reprocessed the 5' RACE reads with MiXCR, giving one entry per CDR3 protein. The sample carries around 2 million distinct CDR3 sequences, 39% recorded once. Sequenced material: blood. The receptors come from a human donor in good health. Both conserved end residues are part of each CDR3. A D gene is named only where the DNA matches it firmly. Not every row has a clone size; where given, it reads once, few, many or a size class.

>once|TRBV6-1|TRBJ2-7|NA
CAGSGQQTPYEQYF
TGTGCCGGCAGCGGACAGCAAACCCCCTACGAGCAGTACTTC
>few|TRBV7-2|TRBJ2-6|NA
CATHSALPSGANVLTF
TGTGCCACCCACAGTGCTCTCCCCTCTGGGGCCAACGTCCTGACTTTC
>NA|TRBV5-5|TRBJ1-1|NA
CASSWKDRTEAFF
TGTGCCAGTAGCTGGAAGGACAGAACTGAAGCTTTCTTT
>NA|TRBV28|TRBJ2-1|NA
CASTPYGGINEQFF
TGTGCCAGCACCCCGTATGGGGGCATCAATGAGCAGTTCTTC
>NA|TRBV5-1|TRBJ2-1|NA
CAGTVDVSYNEQFF
TGCGCCGGCACCGTGGACGTCTCCTACAATGAGCAGTTCTTC
>NA|TRBV9|TRBJ2-3|NA
CASSVALPRADTQYF
TGTGCCAGCAGCGTAGCTTTGCCCCGGGCAGATACGCAGTATTTT
>NA|TRBV6-5|TRBJ2-1|TRBD2
CASSTGTTSVGEQFF
TGTGCCAGCAGCACCGGGACTACCTCGGTCGGCGAGCAGTTCTTC
>many|TRBV4-3|TRBJ2-7|NA
CASSQDKGYEQYF
TGCGCCAGCAGCCAAGATAAGGGCTACGAGCAGTACTTC
>NA|TRBV30|TRBJ2-7|NA
CAWTGNYEQYF
TGTGCCTGGACAGGGAACTACGAGCAGTACTTC
>NA|TRBV24-1|TRBJ2-1|TRBD2
CATSEAGTTRREQFF
TGTGCCACCAGTGAAGCGGGGACTACACGCAGAGAGCAGTTCTTC
>NA|TRBV20-1|TRBJ1-1|NA
CSARDRVRGGNTEAFF
TGCAGTGCTAGAGACAGGGTACGGGGGGGGAACACTGAAGCTTTCTTT
>NA|TRBV29-1|TRBJ1-3|NA
CSVLDTRGNTIYF
TGCAGCGTTCTGGACACCCGAGGAAACACCATATATTTT
>NA|TRBV3-1|TRBJ1-2|NA
CASSPQGFNGYTF
TGTGCCAGCAGCCCCCAGGGGTTTAATGGCTACACCTTC
>few|TRBV15|TRBJ2-2|TRBD1
CATSRTWWTGYTGELFF
TGTGCCACCAGCAGAACTTGGTGGACAGGGTACACCGGGGAGCTGTTTTTT
>NA|TRBV20-1|TRBJ1-2|NA
CSARDTEYGYTF
TGCAGTGCTAGAGACACAGAATATGGCTACACCTTC
>NA|TRBV4-2|TRBJ2-1|NA
CASSQDFGGEQFF
TGTGCCAGCAGCCAAGATTTTGGTGGTGAGCAGTTCTTC
>few|TRBV7-2|TRBJ1-2|NA
CASSLVRLGKGYTF
TGTGCCAGCAGCTTAGTTAGGTTAGGGAAGGGCTACACCTTC
>few|TRBV6-1|TRBJ2-3|NA
CASSGRRGRTDTQYF
TGTGCCAGCAGTGGACGGAGGGGTAGGACAGATACGCAGTATTTT
>few|TRBV5-1|TRBJ1-2|NA
CASSFLVKDYGYTF
TGCGCCAGCAGCTTTTTGGTGAAGGACTATGGCTACACCTTC
>NA|TRBV7-6|TRBJ1-4|NA
CASSFWGRSLNEKLFF
TGTGCCAGCAGCTTTTGGGGGCGAAGCCTTAATGAAAAACTGTTTTTT
>NA|TRBV4-3|TRBJ2-5|NA
CASSHSARTETQYF
TGCGCCAGCAGCCACTCCGCGCGGACTGAGACCCAGTACTTC
>NA|TRBV4-3|TRBJ1-2|NA
CASRLRGLRIYGYTF
TGCGCCAGCAGGCTAAGGGGCCTACGGATCTATGGCTACACCTTC
>NA|TRBV3-1|TRBJ2-7|TRBD2
CASSQAPATSGGVFYEQYF
TGTGCCAGCAGCCAAGCCCCCGCGACTAGCGGGGGAGTGTTCTACGAGCAGTACTTC
>NA|TRBV12-3/TRBV12-4|TRBJ1-4|NA
CTSSPHRATNEKLFF
TGTACCAGCAGCCCACATCGGGCAACTAATGAAAAACTGTTTTTT
>NA|TRBV13|TRBJ2-7|NA
CASSLSGRVSEQYF
TGTGCCAGCAGCTTATCGGGCAGGGTGTCCGAGCAGTACTTC
>NA|TRBV27|TRBJ2-1|TRBD2
CASSLGLAGATGINEQFF
TGTGCCAGCAGTTTAGGGCTAGCGGGGGCCACGGGTATCAATGAGCAGTTCTTC
>NA|TRBV7-2|TRBJ2-3|NA
CASSWESDTQYF
TGTGCCAGCAGCTGGGAGTCAGATACGCAGTATTTT
>once|TRBV7-8|TRBJ2-3|NA
CASSQRAADTQYF
TGTGCCAGCAGCCAACGGGCGGCAGATACGCAGTATTTT
>NA|TRBV5-5|TRBJ2-6|NA
CASTTGYSGANVLNF
TGTGCCAGTACGACAGGTTATTCCGGGGCCAACGTCCTGAATTTC
>few|TRBV5-1|TRBJ2-4|NA
CASGTWEALNEQYF
TGCGCCAGCGGGACATGGGAAGCCCTCAATGAGCAGTACTTC
>NA|TRBV6-5|TRBJ1-6|TRBD1
CASSRRDSSYNSPLHF
TGTGCCAGCAGCCGCCGGGACAGCAGCTATAATTCACCCCTCCACTTT
>NA|TRBV6-6|TRBJ2-3|NA
CATKGTRRGDTQYF
TGTGCCACCAAAGGGACCCGGCGGGGAGATACGCAGTATTTT